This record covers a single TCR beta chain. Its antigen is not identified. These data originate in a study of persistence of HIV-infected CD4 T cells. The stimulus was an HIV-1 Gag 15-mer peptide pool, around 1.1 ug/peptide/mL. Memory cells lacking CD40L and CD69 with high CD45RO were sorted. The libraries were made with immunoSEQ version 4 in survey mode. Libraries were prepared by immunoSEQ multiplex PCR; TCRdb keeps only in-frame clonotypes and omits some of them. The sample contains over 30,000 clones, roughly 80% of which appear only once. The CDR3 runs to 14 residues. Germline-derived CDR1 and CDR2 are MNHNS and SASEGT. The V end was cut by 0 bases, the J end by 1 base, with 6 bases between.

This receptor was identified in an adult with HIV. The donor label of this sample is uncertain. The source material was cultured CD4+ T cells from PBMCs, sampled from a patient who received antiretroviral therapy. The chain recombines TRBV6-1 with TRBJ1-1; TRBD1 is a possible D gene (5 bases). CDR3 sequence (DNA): TGTGCCAGCAGTGAAGCTACAGGGAACACTGAAGCTTTCTTT. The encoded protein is CASSEATGNTEAFF.